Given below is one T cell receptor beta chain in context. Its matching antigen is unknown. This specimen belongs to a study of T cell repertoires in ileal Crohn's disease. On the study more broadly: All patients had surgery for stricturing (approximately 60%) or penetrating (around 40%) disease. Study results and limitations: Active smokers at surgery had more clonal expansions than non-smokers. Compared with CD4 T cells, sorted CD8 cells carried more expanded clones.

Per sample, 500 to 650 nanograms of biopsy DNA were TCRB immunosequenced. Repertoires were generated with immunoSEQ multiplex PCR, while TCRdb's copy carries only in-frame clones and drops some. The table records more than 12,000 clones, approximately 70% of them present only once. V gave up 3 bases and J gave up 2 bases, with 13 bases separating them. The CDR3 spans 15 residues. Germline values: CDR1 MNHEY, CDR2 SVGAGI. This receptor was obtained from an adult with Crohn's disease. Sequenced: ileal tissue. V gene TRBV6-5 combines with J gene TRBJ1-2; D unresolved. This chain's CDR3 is CASSYSGPLNYGYTF. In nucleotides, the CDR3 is TGTGCCAGCAGTTATTCTGGGCCTCTAAACTATGGCTACACCTTC.